The 9 T cell receptor beta chains below come from one sample, sequenced in a study of regulatory T cells in long-lasting Graves disease. Time point specified: newly diagnosed GD, antithyroid drugs for less than 3 months. Extracted PBMC RNA gave rise to the TCR library. With iRepertoire HTBI primers and Arm-PCR of CDR3 regions, TCR beta libraries were built. TCRdb fed the multiplex PCR reads into MiXCR, producing one record per CDR3 protein. The sample carries about 530,000 distinct CDR3 sequences, around 15% recorded once. The sample was also reused in another study, on T cells in Graves' hyperthyroidism and ophthalmopathy.

The specimen comprised peripheral blood mononuclear cells (PBMCs), sampled at new diagnosis, from a patient treated with antithyroid drugs. The source is a woman aged 40 to 65 with Graves disease.

This clonotype has at least ten counts. This chain links TRBV20-1 with TRBJ1-1; 7 bases agree with TRBD1. The germline V gene has CDR1 DFQATT and CDR2 SNEGSKA (reference sequence). The CDR3 has 15 amino acids. Trimming cost V 3 bases and J 0 bases; bases outside gene matches: 7. The chain's CDR3 is CSASGTGTVNTEAFF. CDR3 in DNA: TGCAGTGCTAGCGGAACCGGGACAGTGAACACTGAAGCTTTCTTT.

The chain couples TRBV19 to TRBJ2-2; the match to TRBD2 covers 7 bases. The CDR3 sequence is 17 residues long. CDR1 is LNHDA and CDR2 is SQIVND in the germline V gene (reference sequence). V gave up 5 bases and J gave up 0 bases; unmatched junction bases: 9. The CDR3 sequence is CASSVGLPDTNTGELFF. The CDR3 coding sequence is TGTGCCAGTAGTGTGGGACTACCTGACACGAACACCGGGGAGCTGTTTTTT.

Points on this clonotype: A far more abundant clone sits one base away, making this likely a read error. This CDR3 is missing its conserved last phenylalanine or tryptophan, likely due to a read error. The chain couples TRBV6-2 or TRBV6-3 to TRBJ1-1; D gene ambiguous. The germline V gene has CDR1 MNHEY and CDR2 SVGEGT. This CDR3 spans 12 amino acids. Between the trimmed V and J ends, which lost 5 bases and 4 bases, there was a span of 8 bases. CDR3 region: CASSRASTEAFS. CDR3 nucleotide sequence: TGTGCCAGCAGTAGGGCGAGCACTGAAGCTTTCTCT.

This clonotype has at least ten counts. This chain links TRBV27 with TRBJ1-1; perhaps TRBD1 as D (5 bases). The germline V gene encodes CDR1 MNHEY and CDR2 SMNVEV (reference sequence). V lost 5 bases and J 1 base, leaving 17 bases between the germline ends. The length of the CDR3 is 16 residues. The CDR3 DNA is TGTGCCAGCAGTCCTCCGGGACTCCGAAGGAACACTGAAGCTTTCTTT. Translating it yields CASSPPGLRRNTEAFF.

This clonotype was seen only a few times. This chain connects TRBV5-1 to TRBJ2-1; TRBD2 matches at 8 bases. Trimming cost V 0 bases and J 4 bases; bases outside gene matches: 3. The CDR3 consists of 15 residues. Germline-derived CDR1 and CDR2 are SGHRS and YFSETQ. This CDR3 reads CASSLEPSGYNEQFF. CDR3 bases: TGCGCCAGCAGCTTGGAGCCTAGCGGGTACAATGAGCAGTTCTTC.

This clonotype was counted at least ten times. V gene TRBV12-3 or TRBV12-4 combines with J gene TRBJ1-1; D not certain. The CDR3 contains 13 residues. Trimming cost V 6 bases and J 1 base, with 9 bases left between them. The CDR3 DNA reads as TGTGCCAGCAGAAAGGGTCAGAACACTGAAGCTTTCTTT. Translating gives CASRKGQNTEAFF.

This clonotype was counted many times. The chain is built from TRBV3-1 and TRBJ1-1; 7 bases match TRBD1. CDR3 length equals 12 residues. Germline V gene sequence: CDR1 LGHDT, CDR2 YNNKEL (reference sequence). Trimming at V came to 5 bases and at J to 6 bases, leaving 3 bases not matched to a gene. The DNA of the CDR3 is TGTGCCAGCAGCTATGGACAGGCTGAAGCTTTCTTT. This translates into CASSYGQAEAFF.

The table lists this clonotype with a few counts. J is TRBJ2-7 and V is TRBV6-2 or TRBV6-3; D unresolved. In germline, CDR1 is MNHEY, CDR2 SVGEGT. The length of the CDR3 is 12 residues. Trimming removed 4 bases from V and 7 bases from J, with 11 bases in between. This CDR3 reads CASSSFTWEQYF. The CDR3 bases are TGTGCCAGCAGTTCCTTTACTTGGGAGCAGTACTTC.

This clonotype was counted at least ten times. The chain links TRBV2 to TRBJ2-7, with D perhaps TRBD1 or TRBD2 (6 bases each). The V end lost 3 bases, the J end lost 5 bases, and 26 bases lay between the germline ends. Per germline, CDR1 SNHLY and CDR2 FYNNEI. The CDR3 has 18 amino acids. The CDR3 DNA reads TGTGCCAGCAGTGATCTTTGGGGGGCCGGAAACTGGGGCGACGAGCAGTACTTC. It specifies CASSDLWGAGNWGDEQYF.